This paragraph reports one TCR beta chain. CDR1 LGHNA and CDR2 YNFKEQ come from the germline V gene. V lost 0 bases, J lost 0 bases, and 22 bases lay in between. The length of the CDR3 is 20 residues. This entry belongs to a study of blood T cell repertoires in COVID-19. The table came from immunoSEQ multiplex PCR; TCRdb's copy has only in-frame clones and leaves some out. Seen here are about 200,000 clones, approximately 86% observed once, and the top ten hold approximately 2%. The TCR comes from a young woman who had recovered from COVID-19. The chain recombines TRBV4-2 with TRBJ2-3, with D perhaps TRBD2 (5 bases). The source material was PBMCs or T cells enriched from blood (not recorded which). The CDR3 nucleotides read TGTGCCAGCAGCCAAGATCTCGCAACGAGAGGGAGACAAAGCACAGATACGCAGTATTTT. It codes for CASSQDLATRGRQSTDTQYF.